A selection of T cell receptor beta chains follows, all from one sample in a study of CD4 T cells in relation to SARS-CoV-2 and coronaviruses. Which antigens these TCRs recognize remains unknown. Method: immunoSEQ multiplex PCR; TCRdb's copy keeps in-frame clones and lacks some. Of 20,000 to 25,000 clones listed, over 65% are singletons. Specimen: CD4+ T cells from PBMCs, cultured in vitro. Source of these receptors: a human donor in good health. Each CDR3 is given with its conserved first and last residue. A D gene is named only where the DNA matches it firmly. Size tells how often a clone was seen (once, few, many) or the class of an expanded clone, and some rows leave it out.

.	TRBV5-4	.	TRBJ2-2	CASSEFFGTGELFF	TGTGCCAGCAGCGAATTTTTTGGCACCGGGGAGCTGTTTTTT
.	TRBV11-2	.	TRBJ1-2	CASSPSPRKAGREGGYTF	TGTGCCAGCAGCCCCTCCCCCCGCAAGGCAGGGAGGGAAGGAGGCTACACCTTC
.	TRBV12-5	few	TRBJ1-6	CASGLPYSPLHF	TGTGCTAGTGGTTTGCCCTATTCACCCCTCCACTTT
.	TRBV3-1/TRBV3-2	few	TRBJ2-2	CASSLGTPTGELFF	TGTGCCAGCAGCCTGGGGACACCCACCGGGGAGCTGTTTTTT
.	TRBV5-1	.	TRBJ2-3	CASSSETDTQYF	TGCGCCAGCAGCTCCGAGACAGATACGCAGTATTTT
TRBD2	TRBV9	.	TRBJ2-2	CASREREKNTGELFF	TGTGCCAGCAGGGAGCGGGAGAAGAACACCGGGGAGCTGTTTTTT
TRBD1	TRBV2	.	TRBJ2-7	CASSLGTGGAYEQYF	TGTGCCAGCAGTCTCGGGACAGGGGGTGCCTACGAGCAGTACTTC
TRBD1	TRBV7-8	.	TRBJ2-7	CASSPGTGLSYEQYF	TGTGCCAGCAGCCCGGGGACAGGGCTTTCCTACGAGCAGTACTTC
.	TRBV11-2	few	TRBJ1-1	CASSLQGAGNTEAFF	TGTGCCAGCAGCTTACAAGGCGCAGGGAACACTGAAGCTTTCTTT
.	TRBV11-2	.	TRBJ2-7	CASSLDLKLTTSYEQYF	TGTGCCAGCAGCTTAGATCTTAAGCTAACTACATCGTACGAGCAGTACTTC
.	TRBV11-2	.	TRBJ1-6	CASSLGRGRGNSPLHF	TGTGCCAGCAGCTTAGGGCGGGGGCGAGGTAATTCACCCCTCCACTTT
.	TRBV4-2	.	TRBJ1-2	CASSQEGGNSNYGYTF	TGTGCCAGCAGCCAAGAGGGGGGAAATTCAAACTATGGCTACACCTTC
.	TRBV9	.	TRBJ2-5	CASSGWETQETQYF	TGTGCCAGCAGCGGTTGGGAAACCCAAGAGACCCAGTACTTC
TRBD1	TRBV27	.	TRBJ1-5	CASSSQGSHQPQHF	TGTGCCAGCAGTTCACAGGGGAGTCATCAGCCCCAGCATTTT
.	TRBV28	.	TRBJ2-2	CASSPPLSLAPTGELFF	TGTGCCAGCAGTCCCCCTCTGTCTCTAGCGCCCACCGGGGAGCTGTTTTTT
.	TRBV30	.	TRBJ2-3	CAWRVAATDTQYF	TGTGCCTGGAGAGTAGCGGCCACAGATACGCAGTATTTT